Listed here are 16 T cell receptor beta chains from one sample, sequenced in a study of T-cell memory formation after mild COVID-19. Each CDR3 protein is one row after TCRdb ran MiXCR on the 5' RACE reads. Among around 220,000 distinct CDR3 sequences listed, about 17% were seen once. The sample comprised PBMCs or a T cell subset sorted from them (not recorded which). All receptors derive from a man aged 18 to 30 who had mild COVID-19 (a few samples of this study predate the infection). Cell type and time point are not known.

The table lists this clonotype with many counts. The rearrangement uses TRBV7-2 and TRBJ2-7; D gene unclear. V was clipped by 7 bases and J by 0 bases, with 13 bases between them. The CDR3 loop spans 14 amino acids. CDR1 is SGHTA, CDR2 FQGNSA, per germline. The CDR3, as DNA: TGTGCCAGCACCAGGAACTCCTACTCCTACGAGCAGTACTTC. It specifies CASTRNSYSYEQYF. The full variable domain, with the rest looked up from reference TRBV7-2 and TRBJ2-7, is GAGVSQSPSNKVTEKGKDVELRCDPISGHTALYWYRQSLGQGLEFLIYFQGNSAPDKSGLPSDRFSAERTGGSVSTLTIQRTQQEDSAVYLCASTRNSYSYEQYFGPGTRLTVT.

The table lists this clonotype with a few counts. The V gene is TRBV12-3 or TRBV12-4, the J gene TRBJ2-3; possibly TRBD2 for D (5 bases). There are 14 residues in the CDR3. Trimming stripped 6 bases from V and 5 bases from J, with 15 bases between. The CDR3 DNA reads TGTGCCAGCAGGCCCACTAGAAACCTAGATACGCAGTATTTT. Amino acids: CASRPTRNLDTQYF.

The V and J genes are TRBV12-3 or TRBV12-4 and TRBJ1-1, with D perhaps matching TRBD1 (6 bases). CDR3 length equals 14 residues. Trimming cost V 9 bases and J 4 bases, with 18 bases left between them. The CDR3 nucleotides are TGTGCCAGTCTTCTGGGGGCTCGGGGCACTGAAGCTTTCTTT. This codes for CASLLGARGTEAFF.

The table lists this clonotype with a few counts. The V and J genes are TRBV6-5 and TRBJ2-3; 8 bases agree with TRBD1. Germline V gives CDR1 MNHEY, CDR2 SVGAGI. The J segment lost 4 bases and the V segment lost 6 bases, leaving 9 bases of the junction unmatched. This CDR3 contains 15 residues. The CDR3: CASSPHRGKPDTQYF. Written as DNA, the CDR3 is TGTGCCAGCAGCCCCCACAGGGGGAAGCCAGATACGCAGTATTTT.

A few counts support this clonotype. The chain uses TRBV6-6 and TRBJ2-2, with 11 bases that match TRBD1. V was clipped by 5 bases and J by 6 bases; unmatched bases: 5. The CDR3 consists of 15 residues. Germline CDR1 MNHNY, CDR2 SVGAGI (reference sequence). The CDR3 nucleotides are TGTGCCAGCAGTCGGACAGGGGGCATAGCCGGGGAGCTGTTTTTT. This sequence encodes CASSRTGGIAGELFF.

This clonotype came up a few times. The gene calls are TRBV20-1 and TRBJ2-1; D is uncertain. V shed 5 bases and J shed 9 bases, with 20 bases lying between them. The CDR3 is 14 amino acids. In germline, CDR1 is DFQATT, CDR2 SNEGSKA (reference sequence). The CDR3 sequence is CSAPPHTGRVEQFF. For the CDR3, the DNA is TGCAGTGCTCCCCCCCACACGGGTAGAGTTGAGCAGTTCTTC.

The chain joins TRBV7-2 to TRBJ2-3; D uncertain. CDR1 is SGHTA, CDR2 FQGNSA, per germline. The V and J ends lost 5 bases and 4 bases respectively, with 10 bases between them. The CDR3 covers 13 residues. CDR3 sequence (DNA): TGTGCCAGCAGCCCACTACGGCCAGATACGCAGTATTTT. Its translation: CASSPLRPDTQYF.

This clonotype was counted between two and nine times. This chain links TRBV9 with TRBJ1-3, with TRBD1 as a possible D gene (5 bases). Germline V gene sequence: CDR1 SGDLS, CDR2 YYNGEE. CDR3 length: 14 residues. The V and J ends lost 0 bases and 2 bases respectively, with 6 bases between them. In nucleotides, the CDR3 is TGTGCCAGCAGCGTAGAAGGGGCTGGAAACACCATATATTTT. Translation: CASSVEGAGNTIYF.

This clonotype appeared a few times. This chain uses TRBV12-3 or TRBV12-4 with TRBJ2-2; TRBD2 matches at 12 bases. The V gene end was trimmed by 3 bases and the J gene end by 0 bases; junction bases not matched to a gene: 5. CDR3 size: 18 residues. Here the CDR3 reads CASSFDLAGGPNTGELFF. CDR3 in DNA: TGTGCCAGCAGTTTCGACCTAGCGGGGGGGCCGAACACCGGGGAGCTGTTTTTT.

The CDR3 reads CASSSPGQGETQYF. The CDR3 DNA reads as TGTGCCAGCAGTTCCCCCGGACAGGGCGAGACCCAGTACTTC. The chain carries TRBV6-5 and TRBJ2-5, with 8 nucleotides matching TRBD1. Per the germline V gene, CDR1 is MNHEY and CDR2 is SVGAGI. This CDR3 region has 14 residues. With 4 bases clipped from V and 5 bases from J, the junction kept 6 bases outside the gene matches.

A note on this clonotype: A read error is possible here, since a much larger clone lies one base away. V is TRBV9 and J is TRBJ2-2; D is possibly TRBD1 (5 bases). Germline V lookup: CDR1 SGDLS, CDR2 YYNGEE. The CDR3 length is 14 residues. V was shortened by 1 base and J by 1 base, with 5 bases between the two germline ends. CDR3 in DNA: TGTGCCAGCAGCGTAACAGGGAACACCGGGGAGCTGTTTTTT. This gives the protein CASSVTGNTGELFF.

The chain couples TRBV4-3 to TRBJ1-5; D is unresolved. The germline V and J ends were trimmed by 4 bases and 6 bases, with 13 bases remaining between them. The CDR3 totals 14 residues. CDR1 is LGHNA, CDR2 YSLEER, per germline. The chain's CDR3 is CASSRGGVGQPQHF. As DNA, the CDR3 is TGCGCCAGCAGCCGCGGTGGGGTCGGTCAGCCCCAGCATTTT.

The rearrangement links TRBV7-2 to TRBJ1-1; D unresolved. The CDR3 spans 13 residues. Germline V lookup: CDR1 SGHTA, CDR2 FQGNSA. V lost 1 base, J lost 4 bases, and 7 bases lay in between. CDR3 nucleotide sequence: TGTGCCAGCAGCTTAGTGGGCACCACTGAAGCTTTCTTT. Protein: CASSLVGTTEAFF.

This clonotype occurred a few times. The V call is TRBV4-3, the J call TRBJ1-5; D may be TRBD1 (5 bases). The CDR3 runs 14 residues. V was shortened by 4 bases and J by 5 bases, with 12 bases between the two germline ends. Germline-derived CDR1 and CDR2 are LGHNA and YSLEER. CDR3 in DNA: TGCGCCAGCAGCCCGGGACTTGTCGATCAGCCCCAGCATTTT. Translated: CASSPGLVDQPQHF.

This sequence joins TRBV4-1 and TRBJ2-5; 10 bases line up with TRBD2. The V gene's germline CDR1 is MGHRA and CDR2 YSYEKL. The CDR3 has 16 amino acids. Losses at the gene ends were 4 bases for V and 5 bases for J; bases not matched to a gene: 10. For the CDR3, the DNA is TGCGCCAGCAGCCCCCGGTTAAGCGGGGGGGCGGAGACCCAGTACTTC. Translation gives CASSPRLSGGAETQYF.

This clonotype showed up many times. The J gene is TRBJ2-3, the V gene TRBV4-3; no clear D gene. This CDR3 comprises 12 residues. CDR1 is LGHNA, CDR2 YSLEER, per germline. V shed 1 base and J shed 4 bases, with 3 bases lying between them. CDR3 DNA: TGCGCCAGCAGCCAAGTTGCAGATACGCAGTATTTT. Protein sequence: CASSQVADTQYF.